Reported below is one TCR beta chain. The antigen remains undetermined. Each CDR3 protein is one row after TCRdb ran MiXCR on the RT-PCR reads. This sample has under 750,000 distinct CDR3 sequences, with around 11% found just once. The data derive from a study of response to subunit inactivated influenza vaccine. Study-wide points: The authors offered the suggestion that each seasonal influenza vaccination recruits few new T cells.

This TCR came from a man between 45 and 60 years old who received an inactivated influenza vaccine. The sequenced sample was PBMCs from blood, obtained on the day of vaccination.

The CDR3 sequence: CASSRGSVSTDTQYF. The CDR3 nucleotides are TGTGCCAGCAGCCGGGGTAGTGTTAGCACAGATACGCAGTATTTT. This chain joins TRBV12-3 or TRBV12-4 and TRBJ2-3; possibly TRBD2 for D (5 bases). V gave up 6 bases and J gave up 0 bases, with 13 bases separating them. The CDR3 extends over 15 amino acids.